This record covers a single T cell receptor beta chain. Its matching antigen is unknown. The sample comes from a study of shared clonotypes between healthy human individuals. Study findings and constraints: The diversity represented, both genetic and in exposure history, was limited by few donors. Unshared clonotypes carried lower generation probabilities than those common to all four donors.

Trimming shortened V by 5 bases and J by 6 bases, and 25 bases separated the two germline ends. The CDR3 is 18 amino acids. Germline assignment: CDR1 SGHAT and CDR2 FQNNGV. The genomic DNA of each subset was split evenly across several immunoSEQ plates. The authors' processing: ImmunoSEQ output lacked quality scores and full-length reads, limiting matched filtering. Method: immunoSEQ multiplex PCR; TCRdb's copy keeps in-frame clones and lacks some. The V and J calls and clone size come from that table; D and trimming were worked out from the DNA. The data contain roughly 1.4 million clones, about 98.5% of them singletons.

This sequence joins TRBV11-2 and TRBJ2-2; D might be TRBD2 (5 bases). This clonotype was sampled from a man aged 30-40 years in good health. The source material was naive CD4+ T cells sorted from blood. As for subset: CD45RA+ positively selected. The CDR3 here is CASSPIGGGVASPGELFF. The CDR3 DNA follows: TGTGCCAGCAGCCCGATAGGAGGTGGGGTGGCGTCTCCCGGGGAGCTGTTTTTT.